The present entry profiles one T cell receptor beta chain with its context. This clonotype appeared many times. Its antigen remains unidentified. No per-base quality is available; no much larger clone lies one base away. Libraries were constructed by 5' RACE. These reads were obtained on an Illumina HiSeq 2000. Template switching introduced a universal primer binding site; the final cDNA contained a unique molecular identifier, enabling accurate counting of TCR cDNA molecules. First-strand cDNA for TCR alpha and beta chains was synthesized from specific primers in the conserved constant-segment region. To control for contamination, every cDNA library was double barcoded, receiving both a SMART-Mk sample barcode and Illumina barcodes. Two successive PCR steps introduced TruSeq adapter sequences along with Illumina sample barcodes. The TCR alpha and beta cDNA libraries were sequenced on the Illumina HiSeq platform using custom primers. From the authors' description of their analysis: Raw reads were processed with MiGEC to extract unique molecular identifiers, and MiXCR was used to determine CDR3 positions. Recombination models were inferred per individual with the repgenHMM and IGoR tools using an EM algorithm. The tcR package in R was used for shared clonotype analysis, with sharing normalized by the product of cloneset sizes. To study raw recombination free of thymic and clonal selection effects, out-of-frame nonproductive sequences were analyzed. Using fastp trimming at Q25 and MiXCR clonotype assembly, TCRdb reanalyzed the public sequencing data and kept in-frame beta chains. Records with the same CDR3 protein are collapsed into one entry carrying the most frequent genes and DNA. In this record, the V and J calls reflect TCRdb's handling and not the investigators' own analysis. This sample lists 270,000 or so distinct CDR3 sequences; about 8% were detected once. The ten largest clonotypes hold less than 4% of the sample.

Only healthy Caucasian donors were included. Three pairs of female monozygotic twins, all aged 18 to 29 years, made up the twin cohort. Positive isolation kits from Invitrogen were used to isolate the CD4+ and CD8+ T cell populations. At the junction V is shortened by 0 bases and J by 3 bases, with 16 bases in between. According to the germline V gene, CDR1 reads SGHAT and CDR2 reads FQNNGV. The CDR3 runs 17 amino acids, cysteine and phenylalanine included. Only the CDR3 region is kept as DNA, spanning 51 bases read in frame from base 1. This sample is part of a study of identical twins listed by TCRdb under 2016. About the full investigation: The study deep-sequenced TCR alpha and beta repertoires from monozygotic twins, unrelated adults of various ages and cord blood to test whether fetal clonotypes persist. Replicate twin experiments were performed at different times using different library preparation protocols to rule out contamination. Results and caveats for the whole study, not just this receptor: Abundant cord blood beta clonotypes had fewer insertions, young adult naive repertoires showed a similar but weaker trend, and memory repertoires showed no such trend. Invariant T cells such as MAIT and iNKT could partly confound zero-insertion analyses, though diverse VJ usage argued against this for most clonotypes. Because the same donors could not be followed over many years, conclusions were based on cross-sectional statistical analysis. In monozygotic twins, out-of-frame TCR alpha sharing was systematically underestimated by recombination models, although the models agreed with sharing between unrelated individuals. Compared with coincidental sharing between unrelated individuals, an excess of low generation-probability sequences was observed among out-of-frame TCR alpha sequences shared between twins. Excess twin sharing in beta out-of-frame sequences was weaker because fewer shared sequences lowered the signal-to-noise ratio.

This sample also appeared in a second study, on yellow fever vaccine responses in identical twins. As that second paper reports: The authors reported that the T cell response to vaccination in identical twins appeared partly convergent and partly personalized. In identical twins, the study followed T cell clones that responded to the vaccine with precision.

This sequence originates from a woman younger than 30 in good health. This chain is built from TRBV11-2 and TRBJ2-3; the D region is possibly TRBD1 or TRBD2, each matching across 5 bases. Sequencing was performed on CD8+ T cells sorted from blood. The DNA sequence is given as TGTGCCAGCAGCTTAGACCCCAGAGAGGGGTTAACAGATACGCAGTATTTT. Its protein reads: CASSLDPREGLTDTQYF.